This T cell receptor beta chain was sequenced during a study of monozygotic twins with inflammatory bowel disease. Template-switch reactions added UMIs with a 6-nucleotide sample barcode. Each CDR3 protein gets one entry in TCRdb, which reprocessed the 5' RACE reads and gives no DNA. Its table records a few hundred thousand distinct CDR3 sequences. On this clonotype itself: Its antigen is undetermined.

General observations from the study: Compared with healthy co-twins, IBD patients showed reduced TCRbeta repertoire diversity by inverse Simpson.

The sequenced sample consisted of blood. This receptor was obtained from a human donor with ulcerative colitis or Crohn's disease, or a healthy co-twin of an affected twin (not recorded which).

The chain's CDR3 is CASSAGQGNKQYF. The chain combines TRBV7-6 with TRBJ2-7; TCRdb outputs TRBD1, but without DNA this stays unchecked. CDR1 is SGHVS and CDR2 is FNYEAQ in the germline V gene. This CDR3 spans 13 amino acids.